These 8 T cell receptor beta chains came from one sample sequenced in a study of technical replicates of blood from a handful of donors. Data came from immunoSEQ multiplex PCR; TCRdb stores just in-frame clones and leaves some out. This table has approximately 59,000 clones, 70% to 90% appearing once. Sequenced material: PBMCs. These receptors came from a human donor in good health. Some clones in this sample may be carry-over from other donors' samples.

The chain has TRBV27 and TRBJ1-5, with TRBD1 matching over 7 bases. CDR1 and CDR2 from the germline V gene are MNHEY and SMNVEV (reference sequence). V was pared by 6 bases and J by 0 bases, with 11 bases of the junction left unmatched. The CDR3 has 17 amino acids. As DNA, the CDR3 is TGTGCCAGCAGGCAGGGGGGAAAGGTTTATAGCAATCAGCCCCAGCATTTT. As protein: CASRQGGKVYSNQPQHF.

The chain uses TRBV7-9 and TRBJ2-2; the D gene is possibly TRBD1 (5 bases). CDR3 length equals 14 residues. The germline V and J ends were trimmed by 5 bases and 4 bases, with 11 bases remaining between them. CDR1 is SEHNR, CDR2 FQNEAQ, per germline (reference sequence). This chain's CDR3 is CASSQGSRTGELFF. CDR3 DNA: TGTGCCAGCAGCCAGGGATCTCGCACCGGGGAGCTGTTTTTT.

The chain employs TRBV19 and TRBJ1-4; 7 bases fit TRBD1. Germline V CDR1 and CDR2: LNHDA, SQIVND (reference sequence). V gave up 3 bases and J gave up 0 bases; unmatched junction bases: 4. The CDR3 length is 16 residues. In nucleotides, the CDR3 is TGTGCCAGTAGTATCGGGACAGCTGCAACTAATGAAAAACTGTTTTTT. This encodes CASSIGTAATNEKLFF.

This clone showed up just a few times. The rearrangement links TRBV19 to TRBJ1-1; perhaps TRBD1 as D (5 bases). V shed 4 bases and J shed 6 bases, with 9 bases lying between them. From germline, CDR1 is LNHDA and CDR2 SQIVND (reference sequence). This CDR3 comprises 12 residues. Here the CDR3 DNA reads TGTGCCAGTAGTAGAACGGGGGCTGAAGCTTTCTTT. This codes for CASSRTGAEAFF.

J is TRBJ1-2 and V is TRBV7-9; D is possibly TRBD1 (5 bases). The CDR3 has 14 amino acids. Between the trimmed V and J ends, which lost 5 bases and 8 bases, there was a span of 18 bases. Germline CDR1 and CDR2: SEHNR and FQNEAQ (reference sequence). CDR3 protein: CASSAPSGGRGYTF. The CDR3 nucleotides are TGTGCCAGCAGCGCCCCCAGCGGGGGAAGAGGCTACACCTTC.

CDR3 loop: CASSKRQGASYEQYF. CDR3 nucleotides: TGCGCCAGCAGTAAACGACAGGGGGCCTCCTACGAGCAGTACTTC. The chain couples TRBV5-1 to TRBJ2-7; 10 nucleotides line up with TRBD1. Losses at the gene ends were 5 bases for V and 0 bases for J; bases not matched to a gene: 5. The CDR3 covers 15 residues. Looked up from germline, CDR1 is SGHRS and CDR2 is YFSETQ.

This chain links TRBV4-3 with TRBJ1-3; 7 bases match TRBD1. Per germline, CDR1 LGHNA and CDR2 YSLEER. The CDR3 covers 14 residues. V trimming: 4 bases; J trimming: 8 bases; junction bases outside the gene matches: 8. This CDR3 reads CASSRSATGDTIYF. DNA for the CDR3: TGCGCCAGCAGCCGATCCGCAACAGGGGACACCATATATTTT.

V and J are TRBV29-1 and TRBJ2-2, with D maybe TRBD1 (6 bases). The CDR3 contains 12 residues. V lost 7 bases and J 4 bases, leaving 10 bases between the germline ends. The germline gives CDR1 SQVTM, CDR2 ANQGSEA. CDR3 DNA: TGCAGCGCCACAGGGTTCACCGGGGAGCTGTTTTTT. Translation gives CSATGFTGELFF.